Presented here are 9 T cell receptor beta chains from one specimen sequenced in a study of blood T cell repertoires in COVID-19. Sequencing was performed with immunoSEQ multiplex PCR; in TCRdb, only in-frame clones are kept and a portion is missing. The table includes over 350,000 clones, roughly 89% detected once. Material for sequencing was peripheral blood. The receptor set was obtained from a young woman with acute or convalescent COVID-19.

As regards this clone: With a much larger clone just one base away, this may be a read error. Other DNA sequences in this specimen translate into the identical CDR3. The chain couples TRBV2 to TRBJ2-7, with D possibly TRBD1 on 6 matching bases. The CDR3 has 12 residues. V was cut by 4 bases and J by 2 bases, with 6 bases left in between. The germline CDR1 and CDR2 sequences are SNHLY and FYNNEI. The CDR3 here is CASSGQAYEQYF. CDR3 nucleotides: TGTGCCAGCAGTGGACAGGCCTACGAGCAGTACTTC.

The CDR3 sequence: CASSQDTGLVTDTQYF. The CDR3 DNA is TGTGCCAGCAGCCAAGATACCGGACTAGTCACAGATACGCAGTATTTT. The V and J genes are TRBV3-1 (or the pseudogene TRBV3-2) and TRBJ2-3; 7 bases fit TRBD2. The germline V gene has CDR1 LGHDT and CDR2 YNNKEL (reference sequence). The CDR3 is 16 amino acids. V was pared by 0 bases and J by 2 bases, with 5 bases of the junction left unmatched.

V gene TRBV9 combines with J gene TRBJ2-7, with 9 bases matching TRBD1. V shed 0 bases and J 1 base; nucleotides not matched to a gene: 8. The CDR3 is made up of 17 amino acids. Per the germline V gene, CDR1 is SGDLS and CDR2 is YYNGEE. The CDR3 sequence is CASSVGTLGTGSYEQYF. CDR3 bases: TGTGCCAGCAGCGTAGGGACCTTGGGGACAGGGTCCTACGAGCAGTACTTC.

J is TRBJ1-1 and V is TRBV10-1; the D gene is possibly TRBD1 (5 bases). CDR3 length: 14 residues. V gave up 8 bases and J gave up 5 bases, with 18 bases separating them. Per germline, CDR1 WNHNN and CDR2 SYGVQD (reference sequence). The CDR3 is CASQQETGKTEAFF. The CDR3 nucleotides read TGCGCCAGCCAACAGGAGACGGGTAAAACTGAAGCTTTCTTT.

V and J are TRBV18 and TRBJ2-3; TRBD2 might be the D (5 bases). In germline, CDR1 is KGHSH, CDR2 LQKENI. The CDR3 is 16 residues long. Trimming left V 2 bases short and J 0 bases short, with 12 bases between. CDR3 loop: CASSPIGSASTDTQYF. The CDR3 DNA reads TGTGCCAGCTCACCAATAGGGAGTGCTAGCACAGATACGCAGTATTTT.

V and J are TRBV5-1 and TRBJ1-2; 8 nucleotides agree with TRBD1. The CDR3 spans 14 residues. Germline assignment: CDR1 SGHRS and CDR2 YFSETQ. V gave up 4 bases and J gave up 8 bases; unmatched junction bases: 10. This CDR3 reads CASSNPGQGRGYTF. The CDR3 region has the DNA TGCGCCAGCAGCAACCCCGGACAGGGAAGGGGCTACACCTTC.

The count of this clone is one. This chain links TRBV12-3 or TRBV12-4 with TRBJ2-5; 8 bases are shared with TRBD1. CDR3 length equals 13 residues. V lost 5 bases, J lost 7 bases, and 6 bases stayed unmatched. The CDR3 sequence: CASSRQGSGTQYF. The DNA of the CDR3 is TGTGCCAGCAGTCGACAGGGGAGTGGGACCCAGTACTTC.

The J gene is TRBJ2-4, the V gene TRBV28; 8 nucleotides align to TRBD1. J lost 2 bases, V lost 3 bases, and 6 bases had no gene match. This CDR3 region has 16 residues. CDR1 is MDHEN and CDR2 is SYDVKM in the germline V gene. CDR3 in DNA: TGTGCCAGCAGTTTCAGGGGGCGCCCTACCAAAAACATTCAGTACTTC. Protein sequence: CASSFRGRPTKNIQYF.

The J gene is TRBJ2-5, the V gene TRBV28, with a weak D call TRBD2 (6 bases). Germline V CDR1 and CDR2: MDHEN, SYDVKM. Trimming left V 6 bases short and J 5 bases short, with 25 bases between. There are 17 residues in the CDR3. The CDR3 sequence is CASSPRGFQAGKETQYF. CDR3 in DNA: TGTGCCAGCAGCCCCCGAGGTTTCCAGGCGGGGAAGGAGACCCAGTACTTC. The full variable domain, its missing parts supplied by reference TRBV28 and TRBJ2-5, is DVKVTQSSRYLVKRTGEKVFLECVQDMDHENMFWYRQDPGLGLRLIYFSYDVKMKEKGDIPEGYSVSREKKERFSLILESASTNQTSMYLCASSPRGFQAGKETQYFGPGTRLLVL.